This T cell receptor beta chain was documented in a study of blood T cell repertoires in COVID-19. This clone was seen only a few times. Trimming pared 0 bases from V and 8 bases from J, leaving 7 bases between. This CDR3 is 12 amino acids long. Germline loops: CDR1 LGHNA, CDR2 YSLEER. TCRdb keeps only in-frame clones here, not all; method: immunoSEQ multiplex PCR. Of fewer than 200,000 clones in the sample, 80% to 90% were seen once. V is TRBV4-3 and J is TRBJ1-2; unclear D gene. The sequence was obtained from a man in his forties or fifties who had recovered from COVID-19. The sample taken for sequencing was peripheral blood. In nucleotides, the CDR3 is TGCGCCAGCAGCCAAGATCAGGTGGGCTACACCTTC. This translates into CASSQDQVGYTF.